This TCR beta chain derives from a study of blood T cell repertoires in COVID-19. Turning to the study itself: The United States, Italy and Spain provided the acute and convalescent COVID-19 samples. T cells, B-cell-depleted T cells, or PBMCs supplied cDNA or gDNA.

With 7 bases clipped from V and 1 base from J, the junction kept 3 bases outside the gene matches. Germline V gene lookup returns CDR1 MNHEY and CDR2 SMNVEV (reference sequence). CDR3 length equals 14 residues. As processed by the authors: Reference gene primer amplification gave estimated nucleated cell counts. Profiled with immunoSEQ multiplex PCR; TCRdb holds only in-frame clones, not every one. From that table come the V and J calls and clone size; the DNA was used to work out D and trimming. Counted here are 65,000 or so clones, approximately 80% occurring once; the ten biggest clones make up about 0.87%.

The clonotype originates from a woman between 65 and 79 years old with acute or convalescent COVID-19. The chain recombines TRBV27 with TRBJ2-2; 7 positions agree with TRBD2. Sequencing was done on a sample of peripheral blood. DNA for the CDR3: TGTGCCAGCATTCAGCGGGGGAACACCGGGGAGCTGTTTTTT. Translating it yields CASIQRGNTGELFF.